Below are 26 T cell receptor beta chains sequenced from a single sample in a study of blood T cell repertoires in COVID-19 (dated by TCRdb to 2018 to 2020). Receptors were amplified or captured by the immunoSEQ multiplex PCR assay. The table comes from immuneACCESS by way of TCRdb, which keeps in-frame sequences with V and J called. Part of the clones is missing from these tables; in studies checked, under half for an unresolved V gene and the rest for unknown reasons. The sample table shows about 58,000 clones, and around 89% are seen once. The ten biggest clones cover roughly an eighth of the sample. The sequencing input was peripheral blood. These receptor sequences come from a woman between 55 and 75 years old with active COVID-19.

This chain links TRBV2 with TRBJ2-1, with 8 bases lining up with TRBD1. This CDR3 contains 12 residues. V trimming: 5 bases; J trimming: 9 bases; junction bases outside the gene matches: 3. Germline CDR1 SNHLY, CDR2 FYNNEI. The CDR3, as DNA: TGTGCCAGCAGTCCAGGGGGCGGTGAGCAGTTCTTC. This gives the protein CASSPGGGEQFF. The full variable domain, its missing parts supplied by reference TRBV2 and TRBJ2-1, is EPEVTQTPSHQVTQMGQEVILRCVPISNHLYFYWYRQILGQKVEFLVSFYNNEISEKSEIFDDQFSVERPDGSNFTLKIRSTKLEDSAMYFCASSPGGGEQFFGPGTRLTVL.

The chain carries TRBV7-2 and TRBJ2-1; TRBD2 aligns across 10 bases. V trimming: 1 base; J trimming: 6 bases; junction bases outside the gene matches: 6. The CDR3 totals 16 residues. CDR1 and CDR2 from the germline V gene are SGHTA and FQGNSA. The DNA for the CDR3 is TGTGCCAGCAGCTTAGGGGATAGCGGGGGGATCAATGAGCAGTTCTTC. Translation gives CASSLGDSGGINEQFF.

This clone was counted a few times. CDR3 loop: CATSRETGGGNQPQHF. Here the CDR3 DNA reads TGTGCCACCAGCAGAGAAACAGGGGGTGGCAATCAGCCCCAGCATTTT. The gene calls are TRBV15 and TRBJ1-5, with TRBD1 matching 8 bases. Germline V CDR1 and CDR2: LNHNV, YYDKDF (reference sequence). The CDR3 extends over 16 amino acids. Trimming cost V 0 bases and J 2 bases; bases outside gene matches: 3.

V gene TRBV10-3 combines with J gene TRBJ1-2; perhaps TRBD1 as D (5 bases). The germline CDR1 and CDR2 sequences are ENHRY and SYGVKD. This CDR3 spans 15 amino acids. V was cut by 8 bases and J by 5 bases, with 21 bases left in between. The CDR3 DNA reads TGTGCCATCTCGGTTGACACTTTAGGGGCTTATGGCTACACCTTC. This sequence encodes CAISVDTLGAYGYTF.

The CDR3 reads CASSGGGAPGEQFF. The CDR3 DNA reads as TGTGCCAGCAGCGGCGGGGGGGCCCCCGGTGAGCAGTTCTTC. The rearrangement uses TRBV5-4 and TRBJ2-1; 9 bases are shared with TRBD2. Germline CDR1 SGHNT, CDR2 YYREEE (reference sequence). There are 14 residues in the CDR3. The J segment lost 9 bases and the V segment lost 4 bases, leaving 8 bases of the junction unmatched.

For the CDR3, the DNA is TGTGCCAGTAGTATCCCCGGGACTAGCGCAGCAAATGAGCAGTTCTTC. This translates into CASSIPGTSAANEQFF. V gene TRBV19 combines with J gene TRBJ2-1; 10 bases fit TRBD2. Germline CDR1 is LNHDA and CDR2 is SQIVND (reference sequence). CDR3 length equals 16 residues. With V trimmed by 3 bases and J by 7 bases, 9 bases remained unmatched.

The rearrangement links TRBV7-8 to TRBJ1-5; 8 nucleotides match TRBD1. CDR3 length: 16 residues. Trimming cost V 0 bases and J 4 bases; bases outside gene matches: 5. The V gene's germline CDR1 is SGHVS and CDR2 FQNEAQ. CDR3 DNA sequence: TGTGCCAGCAGCTTAGCGCCGGGACAGGCTAATCAGCCCCAGCATTTT. Translation: CASSLAPGQANQPQHF.

The gene calls are TRBV9 and TRBJ1-4; a possible D gene is TRBD1 (5 bases). Per germline, CDR1 SGDLS and CDR2 YYNGEE. Trimming left V 1 base short and J 3 bases short, with 7 bases between. The CDR3 is 14 residues long. Written as DNA, the CDR3 is TGTGCCAGCAGCGTAAAAGGGGCTAATGAAAAACTGTTTTTT. Translated, it gives CASSVKGANEKLFF. The whole variable domain, remainder taken from reference TRBV9 and TRBJ1-4, is DSGVTQTPKHLITATGQRVTLRCSPRSGDLSVYWYQQSLDQGLQFLIQYYNGEERAKGNILERFSAQQFPDLHSELNLSSLELGDSALYFCASSVKGANEKLFFGSGTQLSVL.

This clone was seen just once. This chain links TRBV5-1 with TRBJ2-3; D is unclear. The germline CDR1 and CDR2 sequences are SGHRS and YFSETQ. This CDR3 has 12 residues. The germline V and J ends were trimmed by 4 bases and 4 bases, with 7 bases remaining between them. The CDR3 nucleotides read TGCGCCAGCAGCCCTGACTCAGATACGCAGTATTTT. Encoded protein: CASSPDSDTQYF.

This clone was observed a single time. The chain couples TRBV7-9 to TRBJ2-5, with D tentatively TRBD1 (5 bases). Trimming left V 1 base short and J 2 bases short, with 11 bases between. The CDR3 spans 15 residues. The germline V gene has CDR1 SEHNR and CDR2 FQNEAQ (reference sequence). CDR3 sequence (DNA): TGTGCCAGCAGCTTAGTACAAGGGGTTCAAGAGACCCAGTACTTC. Its translation: CASSLVQGVQETQYF.

This clone has just one count. This rearrangement joins TRBV19 to TRBJ1-2, with TRBD1 as a possible D gene (6 bases). In germline, CDR1 is LNHDA, CDR2 SQIVND (reference sequence). The CDR3 is made up of 12 amino acids. The V end lost 1 base, the J end lost 10 bases, and 10 bases lay between the germline ends. The DNA for the CDR3 is TGTGCCAGTAGTATAGCGCCAGGGGTCTACACCTTC. Its translation is CASSIAPGVYTF.

This chain links TRBV6-5 with TRBJ2-7, with 10 bases identical to TRBD1. The CDR3 loop spans 16 amino acids. Looked up from germline, CDR1 is MNHEY and CDR2 is SVGAGI. The V gene end was trimmed by 2 bases and the J gene end by 2 bases; junction bases not matched to a gene: 6. The CDR3 DNA follows: TGTGCCAGCAGTTACGCGGACAGGGGGACCCCCTACGAGCAGTACTTC. Translation gives CASSYADRGTPYEQYF.

This clone was picked up one time. V and J are TRBV9 and TRBJ2-3, with a possible D match to TRBD2 (7 bases). CDR1 is SGDLS and CDR2 is YYNGEE in the germline V gene. This CDR3 has 15 residues. Trimming removed 1 base at V and 3 bases at J, with 12 bases between. DNA for the CDR3: TGTGCCAGCAGCGTACTGGAGGGGGGGACAGATACGCAGTATTTT. It yields the protein CASSVLEGGTDTQYF.

This clone was seen just once. J is TRBJ2-2 and V is TRBV7-8; TRBD1 aligns across 7 bases. Germline-derived CDR1 and CDR2 are SGHVS and FQNEAQ. With V trimmed by 5 bases and J by 6 bases, 9 bases remained unmatched. This CDR3 has 15 residues. This CDR3 is CASSQGQSGPGELFF. CDR3 bases: TGTGCCAGCAGCCAGGGACAGTCGGGACCCGGGGAGCTGTTTTTT.

The chain couples TRBV7-9 to TRBJ2-3; D gene uncertain. The CDR3 contains 12 residues. Trimming left V 8 bases short and J 5 bases short, with 11 bases between. CDR1 is SEHNR, CDR2 FQNEAQ, per germline (reference sequence). The CDR3 nucleotides are TGTGCCAGCGGGCTCCGTCAAGATACGCAGTATTTT. Translated, it gives CASGLRQDTQYF.

A single count supports this clone. V is TRBV18 and J is TRBJ2-5, with a possible D match to TRBD2 (5 bases). The CDR3 contains 13 residues. Germline loops: CDR1 KGHSH, CDR2 LQKENI. V dropped 2 bases and J dropped 7 bases, with 11 bases sitting between them. The chain's CDR3 is CASSPGRGGTQYF. CDR3 nucleotide sequence: TGTGCCAGCTCACCAGGGAGAGGCGGGACCCAGTACTTC. Using reference TRBV18 and TRBJ2-5 for the parts outside the CDR3, the full variable domain is NAGVMQNPRHLVRRRGQEARLRCSPMKGHSHVYWYRQLPEEGLKFMVYLQKENIIDESGMPKERFSAEFPKEGPSILRIQQVVRGDSAAYFCASSPGRGGTQYFGPGTRLLVL.

The chain couples TRBV30 to TRBJ1-4; D possibly corresponds to TRBD1 (6 bases). This CDR3 is built from 17 residues. The V gene lost 3 bases and the J gene lost 3 bases, with 20 bases spanning the gap. CDR1 is GTSNPN, CDR2 SVGIG, per germline (reference sequence). CDR3 nucleotides: TGTGCCTGGAGATCGGAAGGATACGGGACATCTAATGAAAAACTGTTTTTT. Its protein is CAWRSEGYGTSNEKLFF.

The chain is built from TRBV30 and TRBJ1-6, with D perhaps matching TRBD1 (6 bases). Germline V gene data show CDR1 as GTSNPN and CDR2 as SVGIG (reference sequence). Trimming pared 1 base from V and 8 bases from J, leaving 21 bases between. The CDR3 is made up of 17 amino acids. The CDR3 region is CAWSAPGGGVNDSPLHF. CDR3 bases: TGTGCCTGGAGTGCCCCGGGGGGCGGTGTGAATGATTCACCCCTCCACTTT.

J is TRBJ2-3 and V is TRBV6-5; D is unresolved. The CDR3 loop spans 14 amino acids. Looked up from germline, CDR1 is MNHEY and CDR2 is SVGAGI. The V end lost 2 bases, the J end lost 4 bases, and 10 bases lay between the germline ends. The CDR3: CASSYPLAADTQYF. CDR3 in DNA: TGTGCCAGCAGTTACCCCCTGGCCGCAGATACGCAGTATTTT.

The V call is TRBV7-9, the J call TRBJ1-2, with D perhaps matching TRBD1 (5 bases). The CDR3 length is 14 residues. CDR1 and CDR2 (germline): SEHNR, FQNEAQ (reference sequence). Trimming removed 0 bases from V and 5 bases from J, with 10 bases in between. Here the CDR3 DNA reads TGTGCCAGCAGCTTAGCAGGGGCCCATTATGGCTACACCTTC. Translation gives CASSLAGAHYGYTF.

The V call is TRBV7-6, the J call TRBJ2-3; TRBD2 matches 12 bases. Germline V lookup: CDR1 SGHVS, CDR2 FNYEAQ. V was clipped by 8 bases and J by 6 bases; unmatched bases: 9. The CDR3 is 15 amino acids. CDR3 amino acids: CASGASGGAEDTQYF. The DNA for the CDR3 is TGTGCCAGCGGGGCTAGCGGGGGGGCCGAGGATACGCAGTATTTT.

The J gene is TRBJ1-5, the V gene TRBV10-3, with D perhaps TRBD1 (5 bases). Germline V CDR1 and CDR2: ENHRY, SYGVKD. CDR3 size: 13 residues. V was cut by 7 bases and J by 5 bases, with 12 bases left in between. The CDR3 DNA follows: TGTGCCATCACCCGACAGATCGATCAGCCCCAGCATTTT. Amino acid sequence: CAITRQIDQPQHF.

The chain links TRBV4-1 to TRBJ2-7; D is ambiguous. The V end lost 1 base, the J end lost 2 bases, and 9 bases lay between the germline ends. Germline V CDR1 and CDR2: MGHRA, YSYEKL. CDR3 length equals 14 residues. The CDR3 here is CASSQAFPTYEQYF. The CDR3 coding sequence is TGCGCCAGCAGCCAAGCCTTCCCTACCTACGAGCAGTACTTC.

The chain employs TRBV2 and TRBJ2-2; 7 bases line up with TRBD1. The length of the CDR3 is 15 residues. Germline trimming cut 3 bases from V and 1 base from J; bases unmatched to any gene: 2. Germline CDR1 and CDR2: SNHLY and FYNNEI. The DNA of the CDR3 is TGTGCCAGCAGTGAGCGGACAGGGAACACCGGGGAGCTGTTTTTT. The encoded protein is CASSERTGNTGELFF.

The chain employs TRBV20-1 and TRBJ1-3, with D tentatively TRBD1 (6 bases). Trimming removed 3 bases at V and 2 bases at J, with 8 bases between. The CDR3 spans 13 residues. In germline, CDR1 is DFQATT, CDR2 SNEGSKA (reference sequence). The CDR3 nucleotides are TGCAGTGCTAGTCGGGACACTGGAAACACCATATATTTT. Its translation is CSASRDTGNTIYF.

The rearrangement joins TRBV19 to TRBJ2-3, with 12 bases fitting TRBD2. The CDR3 totals 17 residues. CDR1 and CDR2 from the germline V gene are LNHDA and SQIVND (reference sequence). V dropped 5 bases and J dropped 4; count of bases not matched to a gene: 10. CDR3 nucleotides: TGTGCCAGTAGTGCCCTATTACTAGCGGGGGGCGCAGATACGCAGTATTTT. Its protein product is CASSALLLAGGADTQYF. The complete variable domain, with remaining parts taken from reference TRBV19 and TRBJ2-3, reads DGGITQSPKYLFRKEGQNVTLSCEQNLNHDAMYWYRQDPGQGLRLIYYSQIVNDFQKGDIAEGYSVSREKKESFPLTVTSAQKNPTAFYLCASSALLLAGGADTQYFGPGTRLTVL.